Below are 29 T cell receptor beta chains sequenced from a single sample in a study of beta chain features in type 1 diabetes. Isolated RNA was reverse transcribed in full, so expressed TCRB transcripts were sequenced. Some clones are missing from TCRdb's copy, which holds only in-frame ones; the method was immunoSEQ multiplex PCR. The sample has about 140,000 clones, 6.9% seen once; the top ten hold around 1.5%. Sequencing was done on a sample of central memory CD4+ T cells from blood. These receptors were taken from a woman in her 30s in good health.

This clone occurred a few times. This rearrangement joins TRBV15 to TRBJ2-3; 10 positions agree with TRBD2. CDR1 and CDR2 (germline): LNHNV, YYDKDF (reference sequence). This CDR3 is 16 amino acids long. Trimming at V came to 5 bases and at J to 5 bases, leaving 10 bases not matched to a gene. The CDR3 loop reads CATSRPQREGLDTQYF. Written as DNA, the CDR3 is TGTGCCACCAGCCGCCCCCAGCGGGAGGGCCTAGATACGCAGTATTTT.

This chain uses TRBV9 with TRBJ2-2; 10 nucleotides agree with TRBD2. V lost 4 bases and J lost 0; bases outside the gene matches: 12. Germline V gene lookup returns CDR1 SGDLS and CDR2 YYNGEE. The length of the CDR3 is 19 residues. Here the CDR3 DNA reads TGTGCCAGCAGCCATCAGCGGACTAGCGGAGATGCGAACACCGGGGAGCTGTTTTTT. Translating it yields CASSHQRTSGDANTGELFF. Together with reference TRBV9 and TRBJ2-2, the CDR3 gives the full variable domain: DSGVTQTPKHLITATGQRVTLRCSPRSGDLSVYWYQQSLDQGLQFLIQYYNGEERAKGNILERFSAQQFPDLHSELNLSSLELGDSALYFCASSHQRTSGDANTGELFFGEGSRLTVL.

This clone was seen a handful of times. This rearrangement joins TRBV5-4 to TRBJ2-5, with D tentatively TRBD1 (5 bases). CDR3 length equals 16 residues. Deletions cut 2 bases from V and 1 base from J, with 15 bases between. Germline values: CDR1 SGHNT, CDR2 YYREEE (reference sequence). The CDR3 is CASSFARTRGQETQYF. The CDR3 DNA sequence: TGTGCCAGCAGCTTCGCCCGGACAAGGGGCCAAGAGACCCAGTACTTC.

This clone was detected only a few times. V usage is TRBV10-3 and J usage is TRBJ1-1; perhaps TRBD1 as D (6 bases). This CDR3 spans 15 amino acids. Trimming removed 6 bases from V and 0 bases from J, with 14 bases in between. Germline assignment: CDR1 ENHRY and CDR2 SYGVKD. The chain's CDR3 is CAISHGQLMNTEAFF. The CDR3 DNA is TGTGCCATCAGCCACGGACAGTTAATGAACACTGAAGCTTTCTTT.

This clone has a handful of counts. This chain links TRBV30 with TRBJ2-5; D is uncertain. Per the germline V gene, CDR1 is GTSNPN and CDR2 is SVGIG (reference sequence). The CDR3 runs to 16 residues. Trimming pared 4 bases from V and 1 base from J, leaving 19 bases between. This CDR3 is CAWNMWASTPQETQYF. In DNA, the CDR3 is TGTGCCTGGAATATGTGGGCCTCGACACCCCAAGAGACCCAGTACTTC.

This clone was recorded at least ten times. V usage is TRBV5-1 and J usage is TRBJ2-5; D gene uncertain. The CDR3 sequence is 13 residues long. The V gene lost 5 bases and the J gene lost 2 bases, with 10 bases spanning the gap. Germline V gives CDR1 SGHRS, CDR2 YFSETQ. The CDR3 bases are TGCGCCAGCAGACGTGAGATACAAGAGACCCAGTACTTC. Translation gives CASRREIQETQYF.

This clone was seen a few times. V usage is TRBV7-3 and J usage is TRBJ2-1; 13 bases map to TRBD2. Per germline, CDR1 SGHTA and CDR2 FQGTGA. The CDR3 spans 16 residues. The junction had 4 bases not matched to a gene; V was cut back by 2 bases and J by 6 bases. CDR3 DNA sequence: TGTGCCAGCAGCTTAGGGGGGACTAGCGGGACCAATGAGCAGTTCTTC. Translation gives CASSLGGTSGTNEQFF.

This clone was seen a handful of times. The chain joins TRBV18 to TRBJ2-1; TRBD2 matches at 8 bases. Germline CDR1 is KGHSH and CDR2 is LQKENI. The CDR3 loop spans 15 amino acids. J gave up 6 bases and V 7 bases, and 11 bases lay outside the gene matches. In DNA, the CDR3 is TGTGCCAGCTATTCTAGGGCTAGCGGGCTCAATGAGCAGTTCTTC. Its translation is CASYSRASGLNEQFF.

This rearrangement joins TRBV7-2 to TRBJ2-2, with TRBD1 as a possible D gene (6 bases). Per germline, CDR1 SGHTA and CDR2 FQGNSA. V was trimmed by 4 bases and J by 8 bases, leaving 11 bases between them. This CDR3 is built from 13 residues. This chain's CDR3 is CASSSQGKGELFF. As DNA, the CDR3 is TGTGCCAGCAGCTCACAGGGTAAAGGGGAGCTGTTTTTT.

The chain is built from TRBV25-1 and TRBJ1-5; D uncertain. The CDR3 length is 16 residues. Trimming took off 3 bases at V and 0 bases at J, with 12 bases between the two ends. Germline V lookup: CDR1 MGHDK, CDR2 SYGVNS. The CDR3 sequence is CASSDSASYSNQPQHF. In DNA, the CDR3 is TGTGCCAGCAGTGACTCTGCGTCCTATAGCAATCAGCCCCAGCATTTT.

The rearrangement uses TRBV5-4 and TRBJ2-5; D not resolved. The CDR3 length is 14 residues. CDR1 SGHNT and CDR2 YYREEE come from the germline V gene (reference sequence). Trimming took 2 bases from V and 2 from J, leaving 10 bases between them. The CDR3 loop is CASSFAQTQETQYF. The CDR3 DNA reads as TGTGCCAGCAGCTTTGCTCAAACTCAAGAGACCCAGTACTTC.

The sample holds a few counts of this clone. The chain links TRBV4-3 to TRBJ2-7; TRBD2 is a possible D gene (5 bases). Between the trimmed V and J ends, which lost 4 bases and 7 bases, there was a span of 14 bases. Germline CDR1 is LGHNA and CDR2 is YSLEER. The CDR3 has 13 residues. In nucleotides, the CDR3 is TGCGCCAGCAGCCTGAGGCGGACGGGGGAGCAGTACTTC. Translation: CASSLRRTGEQYF.

This clone has a single count. The genes are TRBV9 and TRBJ2-7; the match to TRBD2 covers 10 bases. V trimming: 3 bases; J trimming: 3 bases; junction bases outside the gene matches: 6. The CDR3 length is 15 residues. Germline V gene lookup returns CDR1 SGDLS and CDR2 YYNGEE. CDR3 DNA: TGTGCCAGCAGCGCCAGCGGGACTAGCGACTACGAGCAGTACTTC. The encoded protein is CASSASGTSDYEQYF.

The rearrangement links TRBV28 to TRBJ2-6; D remains ambiguous. The CDR3 has 14 amino acids. Trimming pared 2 bases from V and 2 bases from J, leaving 4 bases between. Per germline, CDR1 MDHEN and CDR2 SYDVKM. This chain's CDR3 is CASSLSTGANVLTF. As DNA, the CDR3 is TGTGCCAGCAGTTTAAGCACTGGGGCCAACGTCCTGACTTTC.

The sample holds a few counts of this clone. This chain uses TRBV6-5 with TRBJ2-3, with D perhaps TRBD2 (6 bases). The CDR3 extends over 15 amino acids. Germline CDR1 reads MNHEY; CDR2 reads SVGAGI. V shed 2 bases and J shed 3 bases, with 12 bases lying between them. The CDR3 sequence is CASSYGGSATDTQYF. DNA for the CDR3: TGTGCCAGCAGTTACGGAGGGAGTGCGACAGATACGCAGTATTTT.

This clone turned up a few times. The gene calls are TRBV6-1 and TRBJ2-1; 9 bases are shared with TRBD2. This CDR3 is 14 amino acids long. From germline, CDR1 is MNHNS and CDR2 SASEGT. After removal of 7 bases from V and 6 bases from J, the junction contained 7 bases not matched to a gene. The CDR3 protein is CASNPGTSLNEQFF. In DNA, the CDR3 is TGTGCCAGCAACCCCGGGACTAGCCTCAATGAGCAGTTCTTC.

The chain employs TRBV7-2 and TRBJ2-5; 10 bases agree with TRBD2. CDR3 length equals 16 residues. V lost 4 bases, J lost 7 bases, and 12 bases stayed unmatched. CDR1 and CDR2 from the germline V gene are SGHTA and FQGNSA. The CDR3 is CASSSSSGRGVGTQYF. CDR3 sequence (DNA): TGTGCCAGCAGCTCTTCTAGCGGGAGAGGGGTGGGGACCCAGTACTTC.

This chain links TRBV14 with TRBJ2-7, with 7 nucleotides matching TRBD1. CDR1 and CDR2 (germline): SGHDN, FVKESK. This CDR3 contains 15 residues. V shed 2 bases and J 0 bases; nucleotides not matched to a gene: 4. CDR3 loop: CASSQQGVLSYEQYF. CDR3 coding DNA: TGTGCCAGCAGCCAACAGGGGGTCCTCTCCTACGAGCAGTACTTC. Drawing the rest from reference TRBV14 and TRBJ2-7, the complete variable domain is EAGVTQFPSHSVIEKGQTVTLRCDPISGHDNLYWYRRVMGKEIKFLLHFVKESKQDESGMPNNRFLAERTGGTYSTLKVQPAELEDSGVYFCASSQQGVLSYEQYFGPGTRLTVT.

The chain joins TRBV28 to TRBJ1-1, with TRBD1 as a possible D gene (6 bases). The V end was cut by 5 bases, the J end by 4 bases, with 14 bases between. CDR1 and CDR2 (germline): MDHEN, SYDVKM. This CDR3 has 14 amino acids. CDR3 loop: CASSLQGRGTEAFF. CDR3 bases: TGTGCCAGCAGTCTACAGGGCAGAGGCACTGAAGCTTTCTTT.

This sequence joins TRBV28 and TRBJ2-7, with D possibly being TRBD2 (6 bases). CDR3 length: 17 amino acids. Germline V gives CDR1 MDHEN, CDR2 SYDVKM. Trimming cost V 2 bases and J 6 bases, with 23 bases left between them. The DNA of the CDR3 is TGTGCCAGCAGTTTAGTACCTTCCGGGACTTCCTCTGGCGAGCAGTACTTC. Protein product: CASSLVPSGTSSGEQYF.

V is TRBV18 and J is TRBJ2-1, with a weak D call TRBD1 (6 bases). V lost 8 bases and J lost 4, with 12 bases in between. The length of the CDR3 is 13 residues. The germline gives CDR1 KGHSH, CDR2 LQKENI. CDR3 protein: CASTEGEYNEQFF. The CDR3 DNA reads as TGTGCCAGCACCGAGGGGGAATACAATGAGCAGTTCTTC.

The chain recombines TRBV7-3 with TRBJ2-1; 8 bases fit TRBD1. V trimming: 5 bases; J trimming: 0 bases; junction bases outside the gene matches: 3. This CDR3 contains 15 residues. Germline lookup yields CDR1 SGHTA and CDR2 FQGTGA. This chain's CDR3 is CASSHTGGSYNEQFF. CDR3 in DNA: TGTGCCAGCAGCCATACAGGGGGCTCCTACAATGAGCAGTTCTTC.

The V call is TRBV7-3, the J call TRBJ2-3, with TRBD2 matching 13 bases. The germline V gene has CDR1 SGHTA and CDR2 FQGTGA. CDR3 length equals 16 residues. V lost 5 bases, J lost 6 bases, and 8 bases stayed unmatched. This CDR3 reads CASSMPGLAGFDTQYF. CDR3 nucleotide sequence: TGTGCCAGCAGCATGCCGGGACTAGCGGGATTTGATACGCAGTATTTT.

The chain links TRBV5-4 to TRBJ2-5; 13 nucleotides line up with TRBD2. This CDR3 is 16 amino acids long. Germline assignment: CDR1 SGHNT and CDR2 YYREEE (reference sequence). V dropped 4 bases and J dropped 5; count of bases not matched to a gene: 8. The CDR3 sequence is CASSRRTSGRPETQYF. As DNA, the CDR3 is TGTGCCAGCAGCAGGCGGACTAGCGGGAGACCGGAGACCCAGTACTTC.

This chain links TRBV18 with TRBJ2-7; 9 bases are a match to TRBD2. This CDR3 is built from 15 residues. V lost 3 bases to trimming and J lost 6 bases; unmatched junction nucleotides: 9. CDR1 KGHSH and CDR2 LQKENI come from the germline V gene. CDR3 in DNA: TGTGCCAGCTCACCTCCGGGCGGGAGGGTCCGCGAGCAGTACTTC. It codes for CASSPPGGRVREQYF.

This rearrangement joins TRBV5-5 to TRBJ2-3; 11 bases match TRBD2. Germline V gene data show CDR1 as SGHKS and CDR2 as YYEKEE (reference sequence). This CDR3 has 16 amino acids. V lost 4 bases, J lost 2 bases, and 6 bases stayed unmatched. The CDR3 DNA reads as TGTGCCAGCAGCGGAGGACTAGCGGGCCCCACAGATACGCAGTATTTT. This codes for CASSGGLAGPTDTQYF.

This clone has just a few counts. J is TRBJ2-3 and V is TRBV19; no clear D gene. Germline V gene data show CDR1 as LNHDA and CDR2 as SQIVND (reference sequence). Deletions cut 3 bases from V and 0 bases from J, with 10 bases between. There are 15 residues in the CDR3. CDR3 sequence (DNA): TGTGCCAGTAGTATGATTTACTCTAGCACAGATACGCAGTATTTT. Translated: CASSMIYSSTDTQYF.

The chain recombines TRBV7-8 with TRBJ1-4, with TRBD1 matching 9 bases. The CDR3 is 17 amino acids. The J segment lost 0 bases and the V segment lost 4 bases, leaving 6 bases of the junction unmatched. CDR1 and CDR2 from the germline V gene are SGHVS and FQNEAQ. The CDR3 sequence is CASSYGTGIATNEKLFF. The CDR3 DNA reads as TGTGCCAGCAGCTATGGGACAGGGATTGCAACTAATGAAAAACTGTTTTTT.

This clone was counted a few times. The rearrangement joins TRBV11-1 to TRBJ2-1; a weak D match, TRBD1 (5 bases). This CDR3 has 14 amino acids. Trimming cost V 3 bases and J 7 bases, with 13 bases left between them. Germline V gene sequence: CDR1 SGHAT, CDR2 FQDESV (reference sequence). The CDR3 bases are TGTGCCAGCAGCTTCATCGGCCGGACAAATGAGCAGTTCTTC. Translated, it gives CASSFIGRTNEQFF.